This is a list of T cell receptor beta chains from one sample in a study of blood T cell repertoires in COVID-19. Measured with immunoSEQ multiplex PCR; TCRdb has only the in-frame clones, and not every one. The sample consists of roughly 230,000 clones, over 65% of them appearing once. Sequences were obtained from PBMCs or T cells enriched from blood (not recorded which). Every receptor here comes from a woman aged 60-75 years who had recovered from COVID-19. Both conserved end residues are part of each CDR3. The D gene is left open where the match is weak. The size field is filled for only some rows; it gives once, few, many or a size class.

v_gene	len	d_gene	j_gene	abundance	CDR3nt	CDR3aa
TRBV19	14	TRBD1	TRBJ2-3	NA	TGTGCCAGTACCATAGGGGGCATCACAGATACGCAGTATTTT	CASTIGGITDTQYF
TRBV11-3	13	NA	TRBJ1-5	NA	TGTGCCAGCAGCCAACAGGGAAATCAGCCCCAGCATTTT	CASSQQGNQPQHF
TRBV5-1	15	NA	TRBJ2-2	once	TGCGCCAGCAGCTTCTGGCCCTCGAACACCGGGGAGCTGTTTTTT	CASSFWPSNTGELFF
TRBV24-1	16	NA	TRBJ2-2	NA	TGTGCCACCAGTGACCCTTCAACGGGCGGAGGCGGGGAGCTGTTTTTT	CATSDPSTGGGGELFF
TRBV6-4	13	NA	TRBJ1-5	few	TGTGCCAGCAGATCCCCCCGGGGTCAGCCCCAGCATTTT	CASRSPRGQPQHF
TRBV10-3	15	TRBD1	TRBJ2-2	few	TGTGCCATCAGTAGCGGACAGGGTGACACCGGGGAGCTGTTTTTT	CAISSGQGDTGELFF
TRBV10-3	13	NA	TRBJ2-1	NA	TGTGCCATCACAGGGGAGTCCTACAATGAGCAGTTCTTC	CAITGESYNEQFF
TRBV7-9	14	NA	TRBJ2-2	NA	TGTGCCAGCACCCTAGGAGAGGCCACCGGGGAGCTGTTTTTT	CASTLGEATGELFF
TRBV24-1	14	TRBD1	TRBJ2-2	NA	TGTGCCACCAGTGGGGCAGGGGGCACCGGGGAGCTGTTTTTT	CATSGAGGTGELFF
TRBV2	16	TRBD2	TRBJ2-1	NA	TGTGCCAGCAGGGGGAGACTAGCGGGACCCTACAATGAGCAGTTCTTC	CASRGRLAGPYNEQFF
TRBV5-1	17	TRBD1	TRBJ2-2	NA	TGCGCCAGCAGCTTGGAATTGGGACAGCTGAACACCGGGGAGCTGTTTTTT	CASSLELGQLNTGELFF
TRBV5-6	12	NA	TRBJ2-2	few	TGTGCCAGCAGCCAGTTCACCGGGGAGCTGTTTTTT	CASSQFTGELFF
TRBV19	14	NA	TRBJ1-6	NA	TGTGCCAGTAGCGCGACAGGAGCTCAGGGCCCCCTCCACTTT	CASSATGAQGPLHF
TRBV5-1	15	TRBD1	TRBJ1-4	NA	TGCGCCAGCAGCTTGGAAGAACAGGGGGGTGAAAAACTGTTTTTT	CASSLEEQGGEKLFF
TRBV15	15	NA	TRBJ1-1	NA	TGTGCCACCAGCAAAACCTTGGGGCTGAACACTGAAGCTTTCTTT	CATSKTLGLNTEAFF
TRBV7-3	16	TRBD2	TRBJ2-1	NA	TGTGCCAGCAGCCGACTAGCGGGGGTGGGTAGGAATGAGCAGTTCTTC	CASSRLAGVGRNEQFF
TRBV21-1	21	NA	TRBJ1-1	NA	TGTGCCAGCAGCCACGAGGGGGGACAGGGGAGGCGCCGGCCTAGAAACACTGAAGCTTTCTTT	CASSHEGGQGRRRPRNTEAFF
TRBV3-1/TRBV3-2	15	TRBD1	TRBJ2-5	NA	TGTGCCAGCAGCCAAGTGGGACAGGCACAAGAGACCCAGTACTTC	CASSQVGQAQETQYF
TRBV6-6	15	TRBD1	TRBJ1-1	NA	TGTGCCAGCAGGCTCACGGGACAGGGGAACACTGAAGCTTTCTTT	CASRLTGQGNTEAFF
TRBV9	14	NA	TRBJ1-1	NA	TGTGCCAGCAGCGTAGCAGGGGCGGGCACTGAAGCTTTCTTT	CASSVAGAGTEAFF
TRBV7-9	15	NA	TRBJ1-1	NA	TGTGCCAGCAGCCCCCGCGGACAGTCCGACACTGAAGCTTTCTTT	CASSPRGQSDTEAFF
TRBV19	15	NA	TRBJ2-7	NA	TGTGCCAGTAGTCCCCAACTAGGACCCTCCTACGAGCAGTACTTC	CASSPQLGPSYEQYF
TRBV6-6	14	TRBD2	TRBJ2-7	NA	TGTGCCAGCAGACTTCTAGCGGAGTCCTACGAGCAGTACTTC	CASRLLAESYEQYF
TRBV5-1	18	TRBD2	TRBJ2-6	NA	TGCGCCCCCAGCTGGGCGGGACCGGGGGGGCCGGGGGCCAACGTCCTGACTTTC	CAPSWAGPGGPGANVLTF
TRBV12-3/TRBV12-4	13	NA	TRBJ2-2	NA	TGTGCCAGCAGTTTCCTAGGGGGAGGGGAGCTGTTTTTT	CASSFLGGGELFF
TRBV6-5	15	TRBD2	TRBJ2-1	once	TGTGCCAGCAGTACAACTAGCGTCACCTACAATGAGCAGTTCTTC	CASSTTSVTYNEQFF
TRBV5-1	15	NA	TRBJ1-2	NA	TGCGCCAGCAGCTTGCTCGAGGCAGGGGACTATGGCTACACCTTC	CASSLLEAGDYGYTF
TRBV4-3	14	NA	TRBJ2-1	NA	TGCGCCAGCAGCCAAGATTACAGGGTCAATGAGCAGTTCTTC	CASSQDYRVNEQFF
TRBV14	12	TRBD1	TRBJ1-2	NA	TGTGCCAGCCGGACAGGGGGTGGAGGCTACACCTTC	CASRTGGGGYTF
TRBV3-1/TRBV3-2	12	TRBD1	TRBJ1-6	NA	TGTGCCAGCAGGGACAGGAATTCACCCCTCCACTTT	CASRDRNSPLHF
TRBV6-5	16	NA	TRBJ2-2	NA	TGTGCCAGCAGTTATGCGGGGACAGTCTACACCGGGGAGCTGTTTTTT	CASSYAGTVYTGELFF
TRBV18	17	TRBD1	TRBJ1-2	NA	TGTGCCAGCTCACCACAAATTACTACGACAGGGGGATATGGCTACACCTTC	CASSPQITTTGGYGYTF
TRBV19	14	TRBD1	TRBJ1-6	NA	TGTGCCAGTAGTGTGTCAGGGGGTAATTCACCCCTCCACTTT	CASSVSGGNSPLHF
TRBV7-2	13	NA	TRBJ1-5	few	TGTGCCAGCAGCTTAACCCAGGCACAGCCCCAGCATTTT	CASSLTQAQPQHF
TRBV11-1	16	NA	TRBJ2-3	once	TGTGCCAGCAGCGCGTCGGGGGGCCCAACCACAGATACGCAGTATTTT	CASSASGGPTTDTQYF
TRBV5-6	18	TRBD1	TRBJ1-6	NA	TGTGCCAGCAGCAAAGACAGGGGGTCGAGCTCCTATAATTCACCCCTCCACTTT	CASSKDRGSSSYNSPLHF
TRBV11-2	16	TRBD2	TRBJ2-7	NA	TGTGCCAGCAGCTCGACAGCGGGAATGGAGTTCTACGAGCAGTACTTC	CASSSTAGMEFYEQYF
TRBV9	15	NA	TRBJ2-2	many	TGTGCCAGCAGCGTAGCCGAGGTACGGACCGGGGAGCTGTTTTTT	CASSVAEVRTGELFF
TRBV27	16	NA	TRBJ1-3	few	TGTGCCAGCAGTTTATCGGTCAGTACCTCTGGAAACACCATATATTTT	CASSLSVSTSGNTIYF
TRBV19	17	NA	TRBJ1-5	NA	TGTGCCAGTAGCGCTGGCGGCAGCGATTATAGCAATCAGCCCCAGCATTTT	CASSAGGSDYSNQPQHF
TRBV21-1	11	NA	TRBJ1-5	NA	TGTGCCAGCGGAGTAATCGGGCCCCAGCATTTT	CASGVIGPQHF
TRBV18	13	NA	TRBJ2-7	NA	TGTGCCAGCTCACCTGGGCAGGGGGGCGAGCAGTACTTC	CASSPGQGGEQYF
TRBV12-5	13	NA	TRBJ1-1	NA	TGTGCTAGTGGCACCGACGGGGGGACTGAAGCTTTCTTT	CASGTDGGTEAFF
TRBV7-9	18	TRBD2	TRBJ2-3	NA	TGTGCCAGCAGCCCCAACCTTAGCGGGAGGCTAAGAACAGATACGCAGTATTTT	CASSPNLSGRLRTDTQYF
TRBV6-6	17	NA	TRBJ2-1	NA	TGTGCCAGCAGTCCCCTGGGCAGTTCCCTCTCCTACAATGAGCAGTTCTTC	CASSPLGSSLSYNEQFF
TRBV19	16	NA	TRBJ1-5	once	TGTGCCAGTAATCCTTCGGCGGGACTGTCCAATCAGCCCCAGCATTTT	CASNPSAGLSNQPQHF
TRBV4-3	14	TRBD1	TRBJ2-7	few	TGCGCCAGCAGCCAGACGACAGGGGTGAGGGAGCAGTACTTC	CASSQTTGVREQYF
TRBV3-1/TRBV3-2	16	TRBD1	TRBJ1-2	NA	TGTGCCAGCAGCCAAGATCTGGGGACAGGGCGGAATGGCTACACCTTC	CASSQDLGTGRNGYTF
TRBV5-6	13	TRBD1	TRBJ1-2	NA	TGTGCCAGCAGCTGGACAGGGAACTATGGCTACACCTTC	CASSWTGNYGYTF
TRBV7-9	13	TRBD1	TRBJ2-1	few	TGTGCCAGCAGCCCGACGGACAGGGGAGAGCAGTTCTTC	CASSPTDRGEQFF
TRBV6-4	14	NA	TRBJ1-1	NA	TGTGCCAGCAGTCCCGTGGGAGGGAGCGCTGAAGCTTTCTTT	CASSPVGGSAEAFF
TRBV18	12	NA	TRBJ1-2	few	TGTGCCAGCTCAAGTGGGGAGAGGGGCTACACCTTC	CASSSGERGYTF
TRBV9	16	NA	TRBJ1-1	NA	TGTGCCAGCAGCGTATCCCCAGGGGACATGAACACTGAAGCTTTCTTT	CASSVSPGDMNTEAFF
TRBV25-1	14	TRBD1	TRBJ1-4	NA	TGTGCCAGCGGGACAGGCGTCACTAATGAAAAACTGTTTTTT	CASGTGVTNEKLFF